This TCR beta chain was identified in a study of blood T cell repertoires in COVID-19. Study details: The United States, Italy and Spain provided the acute and convalescent COVID-19 samples. The analysed material was cDNA or gDNA that came from T cells, B-cell-depleted T cells, or PBMCs.

Germline V gene sequence: CDR1 SEHNR, CDR2 FQNEAQ (reference sequence). Trimming took 11 bases from V and 7 from J, leaving 14 bases between them. This CDR3 comprises 11 residues. In the original workflow: Estimated nucleated cell counts came from reference gene primer amplification. Only in-frame clones appear in the TCRdb table, and some are missing; sequencing was by immunoSEQ multiplex PCR. V, J and clone size were drawn from that table, and D and trimming were deduced from the DNA. The table shows some 150,000 clones, with approximately 81% occurring only once. The specimen was peripheral blood. The sequence derives from a human donor in a cohort sampled during active COVID-19. The rearrangement uses TRBV7-9 and TRBJ1-1; no firm D call. CDR3 nucleotide sequence: TGTGCCGGAGGACGGAAGAATGAAGCTTTCTTT. Amino acid sequence: CAGGRKNEAFF.